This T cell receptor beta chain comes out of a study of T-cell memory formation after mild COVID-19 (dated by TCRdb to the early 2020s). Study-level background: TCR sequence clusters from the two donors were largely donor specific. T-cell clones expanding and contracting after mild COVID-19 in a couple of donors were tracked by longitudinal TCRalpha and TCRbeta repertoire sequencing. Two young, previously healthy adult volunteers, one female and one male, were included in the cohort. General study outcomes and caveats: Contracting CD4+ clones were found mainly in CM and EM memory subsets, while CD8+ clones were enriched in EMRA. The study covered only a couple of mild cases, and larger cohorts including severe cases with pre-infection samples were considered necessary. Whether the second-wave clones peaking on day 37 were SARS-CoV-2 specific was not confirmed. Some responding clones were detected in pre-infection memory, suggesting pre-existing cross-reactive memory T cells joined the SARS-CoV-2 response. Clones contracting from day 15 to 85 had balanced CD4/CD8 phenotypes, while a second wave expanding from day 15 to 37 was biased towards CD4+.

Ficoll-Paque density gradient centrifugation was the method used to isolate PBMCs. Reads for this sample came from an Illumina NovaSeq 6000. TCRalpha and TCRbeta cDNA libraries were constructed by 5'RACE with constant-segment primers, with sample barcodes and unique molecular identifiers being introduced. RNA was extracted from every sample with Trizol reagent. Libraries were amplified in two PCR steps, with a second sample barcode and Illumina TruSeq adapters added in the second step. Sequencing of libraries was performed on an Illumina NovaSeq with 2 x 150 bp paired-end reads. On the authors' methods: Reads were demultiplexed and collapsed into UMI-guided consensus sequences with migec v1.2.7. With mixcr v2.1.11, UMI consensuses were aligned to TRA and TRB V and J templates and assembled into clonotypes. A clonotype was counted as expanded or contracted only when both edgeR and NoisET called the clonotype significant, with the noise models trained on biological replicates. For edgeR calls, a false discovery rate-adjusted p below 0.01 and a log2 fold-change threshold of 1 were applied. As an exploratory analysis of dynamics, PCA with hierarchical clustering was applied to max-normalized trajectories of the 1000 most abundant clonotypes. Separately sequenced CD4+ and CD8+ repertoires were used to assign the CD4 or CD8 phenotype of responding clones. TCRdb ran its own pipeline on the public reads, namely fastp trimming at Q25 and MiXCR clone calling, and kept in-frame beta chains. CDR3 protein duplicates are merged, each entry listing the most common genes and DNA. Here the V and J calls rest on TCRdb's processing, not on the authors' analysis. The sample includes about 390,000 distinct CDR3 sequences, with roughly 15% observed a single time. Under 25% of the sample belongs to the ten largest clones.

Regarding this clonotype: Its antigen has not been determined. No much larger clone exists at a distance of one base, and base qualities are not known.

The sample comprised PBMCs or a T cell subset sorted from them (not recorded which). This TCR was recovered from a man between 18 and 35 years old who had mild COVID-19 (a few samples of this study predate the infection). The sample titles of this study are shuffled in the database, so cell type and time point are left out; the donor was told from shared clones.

Here the CDR3 is given as CASSLRGSAGEQYF. Read as DNA, the sequence is TGTGCCAGCAGCTTGCGGGGGTCCGCGGGGGAGCAGTACTTC. Recombination connected TRBV11-2 to TRBJ2-7; 7 of the junction bases match TRBD2. Trimmed from V: 3 bases; trimmed from J: 7 bases; junction bases lacking a gene match: 9. The CDR3, from cysteine to phenylalanine, totals 14 residues. The sequence is cut down to CDR3 DNA, 42 bases in frame from base 1. From the germline V gene, CDR1 is SGHAT and CDR2 is FQNNGV.